This TCR beta chain was documented in a study of beta chain features in type 1 diabetes. Points from the study as a whole: PCR might preferentially amplify shorter templates, equally in patients and controls.

CDR3 length: 13 amino acids. In germline, CDR1 is GTSNPN, CDR2 SVGIG (reference sequence). With 2 bases removed from V and 8 bases from J, the gap between germline ends came to 13 bases. A few counts support this clone. Its antigen is still unknown. TCRB transcripts that were expressed got sequenced, as all of the isolated RNA had been reverse transcribed. Using immunoSEQ multiplex PCR, the repertoire was profiled, and TCRdb retains in-frame clones only, with some absent. The sample lists around 340,000 clones, about 19% occurring once. The chain combines TRBV30 with TRBJ2-1, with TRBD1 as a possible D gene (7 bases). The sequence was collected from a woman under 30 in good health. The sample taken for sequencing was naive CD4+ T cells from blood. CDR3 protein: CAWSKEGAYEQFF. The CDR3 DNA sequence: TGTGCCTGGAGTAAGGAGGGGGCCTATGAGCAGTTCTTC.